This is a list of T cell receptor beta chains from one sample in a study of early T cells in non-severe SARS-CoV-2 infection. TCRdb re-analysed the 5' RACE reads in MiXCR, keeping a single row per CDR3 protein. The sample has 70,000 to 85,000 distinct CDR3 sequences, about 12% seen once. The sample consisted of whole blood. The receptors were gathered from an adult who was a healthcare worker with PCR-confirmed SARS-CoV-2 infection or an uninfected control (not recorded which). Both conserved end residues are part of each CDR3.

j_call v_call cdr3_aa
TRBJ1-1 TRBV2 CASFPEGTNTEAFF
TRBJ1-1 TRBV20-1 CSAGDRGRSTEAFF
TRBJ2-1 TRBV4-1 CASSHGQDFRGDNEQFF
TRBJ2-1 TRBV20-1 CSANEGVANEQFF
TRBJ1-6 TRBV2 CASSGTGEGSPLHF
TRBJ1-2 TRBV20-1 CSAHRTGTNYGYTF
TRBJ1-2 TRBV6-1 CASSPTGSYGYTF
TRBJ2-1 TRBV20-1 CSARDPSSGDYNEQFF
TRBJ2-2 TRBV5-1 CVSSEISGSIGELFF
TRBJ1-5 TRBV23-1 CASSHLDRGPDEPQHF
TRBJ2-7 TRBV7-8 CASSPTGRMHEQYF
TRBJ2-7 TRBV29-1 CSVWTGGSYEQYF
TRBJ2-3 TRBV10-1 CASSESGRTDTQYF
TRBJ2-5 TRBV5-1 CASSFMTGEQETQYF
TRBJ1-1 TRBV9 CASSVEASPIMNTEAFF
TRBJ1-1 TRBV7-3 CASSLSGANTEAFF
TRBJ2-7 TRBV28 CASRGQGSYEQYF
TRBJ1-6 TRBV5-1 CASSLVATAVSPLHF
TRBJ2-3 TRBV12-3/TRBV12-4 CASRPGRGTDTQYF
TRBJ1-2 TRBV13 CASSPGQDYGYTF
TRBJ2-3 TRBV9 CASSSRDRWTDTQYF
TRBJ2-3 TRBV11-2 CASRDSGGGPPDTQYF
TRBJ1-2 TRBV18 CASSPRTLPTGYTF
TRBJ1-1 TRBV5-1 CASSLWGHKDTEAFF
TRBJ2-7 TRBV12-3/TRBV12-4 CASSFSRSYEQYF
TRBJ1-2 TRBV6-6 CASSPRWSGWNYGYTF
TRBJ1-1 TRBV27 CASSLRMGGTEAFF
TRBJ1-5 TRBV5-4 CASSADGFNQPQHF
TRBJ1-4 TRBV29-1 CSVGNRGREKLFF
TRBJ1-5 TRBV7-9 CASSHTGVNQPQHF
TRBJ2-5 TRBV6-1 CASRVSDRETQYF
TRBJ2-2 TRBV6-5 CASSYYPAPNTGELFF
TRBJ2-7 TRBV20-1 CSARPERPRVVTESYEQYF
TRBJ1-6 TRBV6-1 CASSSGGTNSPLHF
TRBJ2-1 TRBV20-1 CSATGQGSYNEQFF
TRBJ1-6 TRBV7-9 CASSLVGALRSPLHF
TRBJ1-1 TRBV29-1 CSVVGGDEAFF
TRBJ1-1 TRBV4-1 CASSQVDRPNTEAFF
TRBJ1-1 TRBV12-3/TRBV12-4 CASSLGGGGTEAFF
TRBJ2-1 TRBV5-1 CASSLGLSGRARNEQFF
TRBJ1-4 TRBV4-2 CASSQDLQGNEKLFF
TRBJ1-3 TRBV6-5 CASSRKALTFGNTIYF